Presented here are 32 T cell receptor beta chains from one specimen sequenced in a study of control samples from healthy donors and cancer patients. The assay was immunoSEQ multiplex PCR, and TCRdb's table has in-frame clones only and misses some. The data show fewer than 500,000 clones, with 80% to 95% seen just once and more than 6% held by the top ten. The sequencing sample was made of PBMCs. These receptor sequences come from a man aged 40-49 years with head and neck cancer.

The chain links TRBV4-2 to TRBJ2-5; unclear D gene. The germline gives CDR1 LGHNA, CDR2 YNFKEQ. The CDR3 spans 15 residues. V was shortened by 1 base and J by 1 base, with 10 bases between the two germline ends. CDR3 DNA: TGTGCCAGCAGCCAAGCGGAAGGCTTCCAAGAGACCCAGTACTTC. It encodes CASSQAEGFQETQYF.

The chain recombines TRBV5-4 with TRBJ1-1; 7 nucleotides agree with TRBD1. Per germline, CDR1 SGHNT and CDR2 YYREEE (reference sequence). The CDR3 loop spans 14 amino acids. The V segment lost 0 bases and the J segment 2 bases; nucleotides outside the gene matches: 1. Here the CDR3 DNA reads TGTGCCAGCAGCTTGGGGGACAGCAACACTGAAGCTTTCTTT. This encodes CASSLGDSNTEAFF.

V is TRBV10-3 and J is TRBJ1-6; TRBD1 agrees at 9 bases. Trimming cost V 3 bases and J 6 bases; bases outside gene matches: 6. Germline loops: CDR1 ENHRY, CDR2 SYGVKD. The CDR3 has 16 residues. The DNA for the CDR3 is TGTGCCATCAGTGATCGTGAGACAGGGGGTAATTCACCCCTCCACTTT. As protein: CAISDRETGGNSPLHF.

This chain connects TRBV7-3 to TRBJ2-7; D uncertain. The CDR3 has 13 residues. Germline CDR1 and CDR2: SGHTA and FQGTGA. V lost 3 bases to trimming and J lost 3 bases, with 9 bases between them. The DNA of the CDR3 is TGTGCCAGCAGCTTTAACGCCGGCTACGAGCAGTACTTC. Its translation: CASSFNAGYEQYF.

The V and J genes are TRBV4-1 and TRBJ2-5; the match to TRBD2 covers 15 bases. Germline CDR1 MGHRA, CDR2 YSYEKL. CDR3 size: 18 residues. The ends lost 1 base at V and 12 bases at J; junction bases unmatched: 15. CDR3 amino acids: CASSQASPPGLAGGLKYF. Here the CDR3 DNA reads TGCGCCAGCAGCCAAGCTAGTCCCCCGGGACTAGCGGGAGGCTTAAAGTACTTC.

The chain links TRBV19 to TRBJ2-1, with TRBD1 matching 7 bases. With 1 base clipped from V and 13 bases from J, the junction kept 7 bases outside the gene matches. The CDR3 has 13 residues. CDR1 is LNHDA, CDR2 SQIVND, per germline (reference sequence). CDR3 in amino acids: CASSIAGTAYQFF. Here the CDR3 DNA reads TGTGCCAGTAGTATAGCCGGGACAGCCTACCAGTTCTTC.

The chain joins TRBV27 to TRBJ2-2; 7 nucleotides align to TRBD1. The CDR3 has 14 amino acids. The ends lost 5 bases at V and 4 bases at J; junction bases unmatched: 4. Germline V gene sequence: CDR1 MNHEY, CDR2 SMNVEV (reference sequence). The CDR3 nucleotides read TGTGCCAGCAGTCCCGCAGGGGGCACCGGGGAGCTGTTTTTT. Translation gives CASSPAGGTGELFF.

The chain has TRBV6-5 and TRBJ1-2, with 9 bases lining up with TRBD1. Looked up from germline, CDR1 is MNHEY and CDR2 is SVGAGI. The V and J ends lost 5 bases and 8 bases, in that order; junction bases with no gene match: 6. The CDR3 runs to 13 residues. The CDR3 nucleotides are TGTGCCAGCAGTCCAACCGGGACAGGGGGCTACACCTTC. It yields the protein CASSPTGTGGYTF.

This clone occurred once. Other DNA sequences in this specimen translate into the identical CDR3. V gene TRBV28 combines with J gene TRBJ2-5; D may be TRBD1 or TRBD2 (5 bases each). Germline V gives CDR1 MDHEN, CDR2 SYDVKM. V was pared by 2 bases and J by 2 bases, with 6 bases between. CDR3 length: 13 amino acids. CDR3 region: CASSLGGQETQYF. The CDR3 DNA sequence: TGTGCCAGCAGTTTAGGGGGACAAGAGACCCAGTACTTC.

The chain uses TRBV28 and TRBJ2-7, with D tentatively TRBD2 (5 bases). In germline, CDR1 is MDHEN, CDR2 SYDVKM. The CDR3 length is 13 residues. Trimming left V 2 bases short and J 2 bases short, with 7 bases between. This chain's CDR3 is CASSLASTYEQYF. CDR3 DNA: TGTGCCAGCAGTTTAGCTAGCACCTACGAGCAGTACTTC.

The CDR3 loop is CASSVGVRRENEKLFF. CDR3 coding DNA: TGTGCCAGCAGCGTAGGTGTAAGGCGGGAAAATGAAAAACTGTTTTTT. V gene TRBV9 combines with J gene TRBJ1-4; no firm D call. Per the germline V gene, CDR1 is SGDLS and CDR2 is YYNGEE. V dropped 0 bases and J dropped 5 bases, with 14 bases sitting between them. This CDR3 region has 16 residues.

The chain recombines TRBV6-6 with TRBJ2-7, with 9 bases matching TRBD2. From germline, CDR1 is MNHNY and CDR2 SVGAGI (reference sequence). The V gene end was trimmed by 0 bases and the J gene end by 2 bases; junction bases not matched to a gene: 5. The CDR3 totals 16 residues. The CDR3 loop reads CASSYSSGRGTYEQYF. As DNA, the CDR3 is TGTGCCAGCAGTTACTCTAGCGGGAGAGGGACCTACGAGCAGTACTTC.

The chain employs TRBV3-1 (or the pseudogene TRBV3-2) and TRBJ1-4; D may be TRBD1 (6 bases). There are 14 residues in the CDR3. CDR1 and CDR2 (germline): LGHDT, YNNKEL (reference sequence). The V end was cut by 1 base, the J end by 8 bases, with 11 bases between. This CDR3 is CASSQGGGHEKLFF. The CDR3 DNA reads TGTGCCAGCAGCCAAGGAGGGGGGCACGAAAAACTGTTTTTT.

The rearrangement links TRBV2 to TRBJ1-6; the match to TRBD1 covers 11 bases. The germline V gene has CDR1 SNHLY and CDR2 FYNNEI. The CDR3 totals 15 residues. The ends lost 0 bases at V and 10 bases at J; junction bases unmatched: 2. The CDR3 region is CASSEADRGQSPLHF. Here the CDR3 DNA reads TGTGCCAGCAGTGAAGCGGACAGGGGGCAATCACCCCTCCACTTT.

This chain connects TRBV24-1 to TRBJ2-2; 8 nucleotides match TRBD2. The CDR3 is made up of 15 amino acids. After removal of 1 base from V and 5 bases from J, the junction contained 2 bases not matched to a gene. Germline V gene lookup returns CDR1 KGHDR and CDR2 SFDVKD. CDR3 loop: CATSDFPSGTGELFF. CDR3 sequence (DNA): TGTGCCACCAGTGATTTTCCTAGCGGGACCGGGGAGCTGTTTTTT.

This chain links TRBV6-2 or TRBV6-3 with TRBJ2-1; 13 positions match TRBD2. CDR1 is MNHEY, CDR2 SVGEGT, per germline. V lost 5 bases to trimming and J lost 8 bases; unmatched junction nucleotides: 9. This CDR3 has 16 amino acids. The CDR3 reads CASSHPGLAGKDEQFF. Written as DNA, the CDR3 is TGTGCCAGCAGTCATCCGGGACTAGCGGGGAAAGATGAGCAGTTCTTC.

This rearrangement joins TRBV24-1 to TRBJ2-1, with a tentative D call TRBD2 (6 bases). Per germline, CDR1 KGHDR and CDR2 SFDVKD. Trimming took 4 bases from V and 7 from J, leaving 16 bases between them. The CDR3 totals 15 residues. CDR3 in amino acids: CATSEGVGTPNEQFF. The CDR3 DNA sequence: TGTGCCACCAGTGAGGGGGTCGGGACTCCGAATGAGCAGTTCTTC.

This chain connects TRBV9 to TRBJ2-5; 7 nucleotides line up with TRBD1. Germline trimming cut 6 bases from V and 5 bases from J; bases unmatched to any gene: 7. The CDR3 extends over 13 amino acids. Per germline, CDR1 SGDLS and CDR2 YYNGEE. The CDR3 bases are TGTGCCAGCAACGACAGGGAAGGGGAGACCCAGTACTTC. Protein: CASNDREGETQYF. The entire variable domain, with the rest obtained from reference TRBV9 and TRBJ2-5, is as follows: DSGVTQTPKHLITATGQRVTLRCSPRSGDLSVYWYQQSLDQGLQFLIQYYNGEERAKGNILERFSAQQFPDLHSELNLSSLELGDSALYFCASNDREGETQYFGPGTRLLVL.

CDR3 in DNA: TGTGCCACCAGTGACTCCGACAGGGGGCTGTTTGGCTACACCTTC. Translated: CATSDSDRGLFGYTF. The chain is built from TRBV24-1 and TRBJ1-2; 10 bases fit TRBD1. J lost 7 bases, V lost 4 bases, and 8 bases had no gene match. CDR1 is KGHDR, CDR2 SFDVKD, per germline. The CDR3 runs to 15 residues.

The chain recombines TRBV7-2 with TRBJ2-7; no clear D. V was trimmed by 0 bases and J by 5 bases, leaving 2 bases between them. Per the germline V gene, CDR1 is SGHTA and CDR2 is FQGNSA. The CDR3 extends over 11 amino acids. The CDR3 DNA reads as TGTGCCAGCAGCTTAGCACACGAGCAGTACTTC. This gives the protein CASSLAHEQYF.

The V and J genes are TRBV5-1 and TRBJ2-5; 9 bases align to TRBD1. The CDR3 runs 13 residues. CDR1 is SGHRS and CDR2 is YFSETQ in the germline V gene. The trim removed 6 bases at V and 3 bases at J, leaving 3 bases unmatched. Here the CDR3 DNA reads TGCGCCAGCACCGGACAGGGGAAAGAGACCCAGTACTTC. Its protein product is CASTGQGKETQYF.

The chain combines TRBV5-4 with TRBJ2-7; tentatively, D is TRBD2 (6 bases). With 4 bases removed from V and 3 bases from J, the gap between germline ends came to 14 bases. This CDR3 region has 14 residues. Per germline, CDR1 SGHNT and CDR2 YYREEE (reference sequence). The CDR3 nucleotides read TGTGCCAGCAGCGCGGTCGGAGGGCACTACGAGCAGTACTTC. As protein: CASSAVGGHYEQYF.

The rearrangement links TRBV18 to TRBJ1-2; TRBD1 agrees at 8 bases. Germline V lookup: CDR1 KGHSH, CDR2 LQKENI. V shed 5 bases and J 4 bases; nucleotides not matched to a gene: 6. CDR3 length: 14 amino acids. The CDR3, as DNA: TGTGCCAGCTCATCTGGACAGGGAATCTATGGCTACACCTTC. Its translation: CASSSGQGIYGYTF.

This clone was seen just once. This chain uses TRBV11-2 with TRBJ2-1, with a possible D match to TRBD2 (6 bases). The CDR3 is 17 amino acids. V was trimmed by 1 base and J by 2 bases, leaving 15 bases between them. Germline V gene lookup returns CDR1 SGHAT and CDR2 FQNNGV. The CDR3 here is CASSLARDSLTYNEQFF. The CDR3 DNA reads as TGTGCCAGCAGCTTAGCCCGGGACTCTCTGACCTACAATGAGCAGTTCTTC.

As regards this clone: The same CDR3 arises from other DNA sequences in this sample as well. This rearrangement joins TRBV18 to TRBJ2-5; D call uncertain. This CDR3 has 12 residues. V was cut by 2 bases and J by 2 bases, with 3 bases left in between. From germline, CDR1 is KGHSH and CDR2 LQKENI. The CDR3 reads CASSPGQETQYF. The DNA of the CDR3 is TGTGCCAGCTCACCAGGACAAGAGACCCAGTACTTC.

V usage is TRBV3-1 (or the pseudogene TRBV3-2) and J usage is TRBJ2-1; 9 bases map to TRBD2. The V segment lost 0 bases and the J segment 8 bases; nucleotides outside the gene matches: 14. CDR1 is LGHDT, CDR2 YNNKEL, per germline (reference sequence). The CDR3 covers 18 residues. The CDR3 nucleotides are TGTGCCAGCAGCCAAGATCCTCCGAGCAGCGGGGGGCTGGATGAGCAGTTCTTC. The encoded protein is CASSQDPPSSGGLDEQFF.

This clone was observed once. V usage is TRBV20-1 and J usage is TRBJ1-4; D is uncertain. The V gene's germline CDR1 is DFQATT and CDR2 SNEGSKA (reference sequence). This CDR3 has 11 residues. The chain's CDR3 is CSARETEKLFF. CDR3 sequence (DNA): TGCAGCGCCCGGGAGACTGAAAAACTGTTTTTT.

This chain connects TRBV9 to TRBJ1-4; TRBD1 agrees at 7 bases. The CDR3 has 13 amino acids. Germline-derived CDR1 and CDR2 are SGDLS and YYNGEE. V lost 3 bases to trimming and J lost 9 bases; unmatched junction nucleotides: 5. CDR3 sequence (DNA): TGTGCCAGCAGCGAAAGGACAGGCCAAAAACTGTTTTTT. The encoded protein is CASSERTGQKLFF.

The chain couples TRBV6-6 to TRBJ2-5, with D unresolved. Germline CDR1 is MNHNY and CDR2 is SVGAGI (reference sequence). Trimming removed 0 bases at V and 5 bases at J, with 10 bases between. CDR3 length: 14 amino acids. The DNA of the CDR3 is TGTGCCAGCAGTTACTCGTGGGTCGCGGAGACCCAGTACTTC. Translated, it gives CASSYSWVAETQYF.

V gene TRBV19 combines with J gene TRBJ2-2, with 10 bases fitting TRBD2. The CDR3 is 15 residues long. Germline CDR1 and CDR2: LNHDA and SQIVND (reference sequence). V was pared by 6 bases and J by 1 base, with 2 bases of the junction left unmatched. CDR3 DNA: TGTGCCAGTAGCACTAGCGGGGTGAACACCGGGGAGCTGTTTTTT. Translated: CASSTSGVNTGELFF.

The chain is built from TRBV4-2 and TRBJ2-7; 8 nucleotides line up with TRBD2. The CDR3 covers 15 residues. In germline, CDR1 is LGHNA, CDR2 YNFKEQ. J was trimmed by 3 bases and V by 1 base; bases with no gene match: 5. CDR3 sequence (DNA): TGTGCCAGCAGCCAAGGAGGGACTAGGGTCTACGAGCAGTACTTC. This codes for CASSQGGTRVYEQYF.

The CDR3 loop reads CSVIRQGRSGEQFF. In DNA, the CDR3 is TGCAGCGTAATTCGGCAGGGTAGGTCAGGTGAGCAGTTCTTC. The chain joins TRBV29-1 to TRBJ2-1; D is possibly TRBD1 (5 bases). The CDR3 contains 14 residues. The V gene lost 6 bases and the J gene lost 9 bases, with 21 bases spanning the gap. Germline V gene lookup returns CDR1 SQVTM and CDR2 ANQGSEA.